The TCR beta chain under discussion was sequenced for a study of cytomegalovirus exposure and HLA in healthy donors. The sample holds a few counts of this clone. What it binds is not known. PCR involved 60 Vbeta and 13 Jbeta primers. Sequencing used immunoSEQ multiplex PCR; TCRdb keeps in-frame clones, though not all of them. Of some 62,000 clones detected, more than 75% appear once; the ten largest clones hold about 1.5%. Whole-study results and caveats: Productive rates of about 87% or about 30% were seen for most TCR beta V segments in an earlier analysis. In a later analysis, most CMV-associated TCR beta chains appeared HLA-restricted.

J was trimmed by 1 base and V by 3 bases; bases with no gene match: 7. Germline V gives CDR1 SQVTM, CDR2 ANQGSEA. The CDR3 loop spans 15 amino acids. This chain connects TRBV29-1 to TRBJ1-1, with TRBD1 identical over 8 bases. Sequenced: PBMCs. This TCR derives from a man between 18 and 29 years old in good health and CMV-seronegative. CDR3 coding DNA: TGCAGCGTTGATGAAAGGGACAGGACGAACACTGAAGCTTTCTTT. The encoded protein is CSVDERDRTNTEAFF.